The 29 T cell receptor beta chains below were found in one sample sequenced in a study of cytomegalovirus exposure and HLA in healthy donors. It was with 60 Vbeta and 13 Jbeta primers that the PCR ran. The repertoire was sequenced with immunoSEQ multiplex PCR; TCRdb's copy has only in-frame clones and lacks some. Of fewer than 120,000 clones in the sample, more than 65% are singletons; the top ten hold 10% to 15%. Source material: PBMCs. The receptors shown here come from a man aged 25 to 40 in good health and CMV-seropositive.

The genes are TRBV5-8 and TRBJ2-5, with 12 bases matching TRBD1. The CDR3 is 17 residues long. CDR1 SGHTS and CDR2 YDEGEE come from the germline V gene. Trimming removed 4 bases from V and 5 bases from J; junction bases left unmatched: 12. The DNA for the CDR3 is TGTGCCAGCAGCCCCCGGGGACAGGGGGCCCTCGGGGAGACCCAGTACTTC. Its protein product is CASSPRGQGALGETQYF.

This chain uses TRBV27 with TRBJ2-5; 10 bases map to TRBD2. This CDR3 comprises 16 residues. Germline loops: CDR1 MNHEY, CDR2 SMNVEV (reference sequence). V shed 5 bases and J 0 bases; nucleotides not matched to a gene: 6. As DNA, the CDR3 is TGTGCCAGCAGTCAACTAGCGGGGTTGTACCAAGAGACCCAGTACTTC. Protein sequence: CASSQLAGLYQETQYF.

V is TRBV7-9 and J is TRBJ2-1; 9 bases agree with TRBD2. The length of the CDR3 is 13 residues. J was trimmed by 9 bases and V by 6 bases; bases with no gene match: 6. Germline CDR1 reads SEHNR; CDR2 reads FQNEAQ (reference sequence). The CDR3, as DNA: TGTGCCAGCAGGCAGCGGGGGGTAGGTGAGCAGTTCTTC. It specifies CASRQRGVGEQFF.

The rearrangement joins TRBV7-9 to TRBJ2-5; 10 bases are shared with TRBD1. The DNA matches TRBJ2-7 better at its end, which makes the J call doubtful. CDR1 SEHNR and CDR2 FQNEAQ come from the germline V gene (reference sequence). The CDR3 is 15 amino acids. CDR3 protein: CASSFPDRGTYEQYF. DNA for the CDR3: TGTGCCAGCAGCTTCCCGGACAGGGGGACCTACGAGCAGTACTTC.

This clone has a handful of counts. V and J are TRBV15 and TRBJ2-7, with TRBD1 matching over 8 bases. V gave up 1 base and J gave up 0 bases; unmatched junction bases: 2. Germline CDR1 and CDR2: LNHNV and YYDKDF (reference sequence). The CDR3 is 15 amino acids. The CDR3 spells CATSRGQGSSYEQYF. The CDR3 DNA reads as TGTGCCACCAGCAGAGGACAGGGGAGCTCCTACGAGCAGTACTTC.

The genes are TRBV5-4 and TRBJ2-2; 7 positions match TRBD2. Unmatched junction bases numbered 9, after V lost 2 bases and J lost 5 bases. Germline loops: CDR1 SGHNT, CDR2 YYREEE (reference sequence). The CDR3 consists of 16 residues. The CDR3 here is CASSFSRGGETGELFF. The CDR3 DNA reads TGTGCCAGCAGCTTCTCGCGCGGGGGAGAAACCGGGGAGCTGTTTTTT.

CDR3 loop: CASKSQGGGNTIYF. Written as DNA, the CDR3 is TGTGCCAGCAAATCTCAGGGGGGTGGAAACACCATATATTTT. V usage is TRBV5-4 and J usage is TRBJ1-3, with 7 nucleotides matching TRBD1. Germline V gives CDR1 SGHNT, CDR2 YYREEE (reference sequence). The CDR3 extends over 14 amino acids. V dropped 6 bases and J dropped 3; count of bases not matched to a gene: 6.

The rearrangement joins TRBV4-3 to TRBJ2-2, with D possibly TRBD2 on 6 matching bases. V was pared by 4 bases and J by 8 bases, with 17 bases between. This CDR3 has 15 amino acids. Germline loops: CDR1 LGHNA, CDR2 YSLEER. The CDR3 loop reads CASSPHFGGGGELFF. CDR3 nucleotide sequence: TGCGCCAGCAGCCCCCATTTCGGGGGTGGGGGGGAGCTGTTTTTT.

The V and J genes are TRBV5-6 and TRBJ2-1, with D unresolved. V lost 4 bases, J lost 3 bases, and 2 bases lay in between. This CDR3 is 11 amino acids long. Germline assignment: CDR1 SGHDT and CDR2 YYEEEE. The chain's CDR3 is CASSLYNEQFF. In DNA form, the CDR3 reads TGTGCCAGCAGCCTCTACAATGAGCAGTTCTTC.

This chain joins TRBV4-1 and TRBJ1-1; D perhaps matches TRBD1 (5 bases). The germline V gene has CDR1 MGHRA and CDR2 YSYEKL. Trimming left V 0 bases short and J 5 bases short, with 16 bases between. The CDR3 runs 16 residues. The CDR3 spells CASSQDYRARGTEAFF. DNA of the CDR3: TGCGCCAGCAGCCAAGATTATCGGGCGCGGGGGACTGAAGCTTTCTTT.

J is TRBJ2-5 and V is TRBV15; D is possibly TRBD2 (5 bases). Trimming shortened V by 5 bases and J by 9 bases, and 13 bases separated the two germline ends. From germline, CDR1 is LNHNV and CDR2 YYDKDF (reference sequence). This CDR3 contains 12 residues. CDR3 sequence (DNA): TGTGCCACCAGCCCAGAGGGCCCACCCCAGTACTTC. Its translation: CATSPEGPPQYF.

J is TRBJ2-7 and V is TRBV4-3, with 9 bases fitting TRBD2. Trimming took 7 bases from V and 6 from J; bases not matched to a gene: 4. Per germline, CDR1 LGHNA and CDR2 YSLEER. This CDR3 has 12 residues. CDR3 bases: TGCGCCAGCAAGGGACTAGCTGGCGAGCAGTACTTC. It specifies CASKGLAGEQYF.

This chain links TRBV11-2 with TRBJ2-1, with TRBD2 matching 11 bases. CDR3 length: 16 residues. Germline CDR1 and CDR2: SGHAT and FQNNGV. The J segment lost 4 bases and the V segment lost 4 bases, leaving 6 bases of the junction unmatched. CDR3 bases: TGTGCCAGCAGCTCAATACTAGCGGGGGCATACAATGAGCAGTTCTTC. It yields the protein CASSSILAGAYNEQFF.

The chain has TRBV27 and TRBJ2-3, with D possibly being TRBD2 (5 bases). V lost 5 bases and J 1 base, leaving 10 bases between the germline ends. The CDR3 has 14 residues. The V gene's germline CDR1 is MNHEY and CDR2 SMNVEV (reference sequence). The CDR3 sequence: CASSQRDRTDTQYF. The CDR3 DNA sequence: TGTGCCAGCAGTCAGAGGGATCGCACAGATACGCAGTATTTT.

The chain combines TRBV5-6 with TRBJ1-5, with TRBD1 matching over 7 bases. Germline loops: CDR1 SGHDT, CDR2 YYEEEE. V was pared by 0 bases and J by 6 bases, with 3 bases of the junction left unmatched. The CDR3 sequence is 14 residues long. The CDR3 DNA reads TGTGCCAGCAGCTTGGGAGGGGGCAGTCAGCCCCAGCATTTT. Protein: CASSLGGGSQPQHF. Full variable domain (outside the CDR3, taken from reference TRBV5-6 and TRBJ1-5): DAGVTQSPTHLIKTRGQQVTLRCSPKSGHDTVSWYQQALGQGPQFIFQYYEEEERQRGNFPDRFSGHQFPNYSSELNVNALLLGDSALYLCASSLGGGSQPQHFGDGTRLSIL.

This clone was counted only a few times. The CDR3 DNA sequence: TGTGCCAGCAGTTTGGCCAGGGATCGTGGCTACACCTTC. It yields the protein CASSLARDRGYTF. The rearrangement joins TRBV27 to TRBJ1-2, with D possibly TRBD1 on 5 matching bases. The germline V and J ends were trimmed by 3 bases and 7 bases, with 12 bases remaining between them. Germline CDR1 and CDR2: MNHEY and SMNVEV (reference sequence). The CDR3 runs to 13 residues.

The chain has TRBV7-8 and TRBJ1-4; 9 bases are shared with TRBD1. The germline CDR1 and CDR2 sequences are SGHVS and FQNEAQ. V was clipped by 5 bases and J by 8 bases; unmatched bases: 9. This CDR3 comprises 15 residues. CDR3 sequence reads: CASSPPGQGREKLFF. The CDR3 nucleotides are TGTGCCAGCAGCCCCCCGGGACAGGGTAGGGAAAAACTGTTTTTT. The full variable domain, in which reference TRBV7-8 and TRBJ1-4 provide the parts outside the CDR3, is GAGVSQSPRYKVAKRGQDVALRCDPISGHVSLFWYQQALGQGPEFLTYFQNEAQLDKSGLPSDRFFAERPEGSVSTLKIQRTQQEDSAVYLCASSPPGQGREKLFFGSGTQLSVL.

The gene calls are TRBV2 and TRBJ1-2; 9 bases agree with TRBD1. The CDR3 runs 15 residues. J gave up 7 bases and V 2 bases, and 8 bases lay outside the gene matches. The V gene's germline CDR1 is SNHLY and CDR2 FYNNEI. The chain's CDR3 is CASSERTGDKSGYTF. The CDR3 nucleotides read TGTGCCAGCAGTGAACGGACAGGGGATAAGTCTGGCTACACCTTC. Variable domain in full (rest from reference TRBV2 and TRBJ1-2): EPEVTQTPSHQVTQMGQEVILRCVPISNHLYFYWYRQILGQKVEFLVSFYNNEISEKSEIFDDQFSVERPDGSNFTLKIRSTKLEDSAMYFCASSERTGDKSGYTFGSGTRLTVV.

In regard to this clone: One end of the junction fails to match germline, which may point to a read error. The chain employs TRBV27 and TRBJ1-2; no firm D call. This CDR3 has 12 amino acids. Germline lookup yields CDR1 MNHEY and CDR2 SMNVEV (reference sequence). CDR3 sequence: CASRESNYGHTF. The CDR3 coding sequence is TGTGCCAGCAGGGAGTCCAACTATGGCCACACCTTC.

CDR3 DNA sequence: TGTGCCAGCAGTCTGGCCGGACAGGTTGCCGTGGCCTACGAGCAGTACTTC. Protein product: CASSLAGQVAVAYEQYF. The chain uses TRBV11-1 and TRBJ2-7; 7 positions match TRBD1. Trimming removed 6 bases from V and 2 bases from J; junction bases left unmatched: 16. This CDR3 spans 17 amino acids. In germline, CDR1 is SGHAT, CDR2 FQDESV (reference sequence).

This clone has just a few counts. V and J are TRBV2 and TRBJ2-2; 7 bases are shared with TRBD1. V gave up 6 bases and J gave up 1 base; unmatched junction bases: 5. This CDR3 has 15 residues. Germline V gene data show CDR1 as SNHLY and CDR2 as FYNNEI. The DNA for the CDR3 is TGTGCCAGCAGGACAGGGTCAGGGAACACCGGGGAGCTGTTTTTT. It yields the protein CASRTGSGNTGELFF. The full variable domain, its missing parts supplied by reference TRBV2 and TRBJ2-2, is EPEVTQTPSHQVTQMGQEVILRCVPISNHLYFYWYRQILGQKVEFLVSFYNNEISEKSEIFDDQFSVERPDGSNFTLKIRSTKLEDSAMYFCASRTGSGNTGELFFGEGSRLTVL.

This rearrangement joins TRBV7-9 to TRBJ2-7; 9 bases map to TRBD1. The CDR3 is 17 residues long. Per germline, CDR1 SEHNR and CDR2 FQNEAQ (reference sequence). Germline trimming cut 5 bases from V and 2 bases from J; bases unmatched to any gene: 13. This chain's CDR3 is CASSTLGGQGVPYEQYF. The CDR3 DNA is TGTGCCAGCAGCACGCTTGGGGGACAGGGAGTTCCCTACGAGCAGTACTTC.

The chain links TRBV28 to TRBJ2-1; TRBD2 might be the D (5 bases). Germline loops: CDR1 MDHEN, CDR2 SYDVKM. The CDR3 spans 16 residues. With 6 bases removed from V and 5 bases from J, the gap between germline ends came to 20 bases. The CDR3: CASSSSGGLLNNEQFF. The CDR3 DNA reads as TGTGCCAGCAGCTCTTCCGGCGGGCTCCTAAACAATGAGCAGTTCTTC.

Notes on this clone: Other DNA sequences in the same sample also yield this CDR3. The CDR3 DNA sequence: TGTGCCAGCTCACCGACAGGGGGCGAAGAGACCCAGTACTTC. The encoded protein is CASSPTGGEETQYF. The chain is built from TRBV18 and TRBJ2-5; 10 nucleotides agree with TRBD1. Trimming took 3 bases from V and 3 from J; bases not matched to a gene: 1. The CDR3 runs to 14 residues. The germline gives CDR1 KGHSH, CDR2 LQKENI.

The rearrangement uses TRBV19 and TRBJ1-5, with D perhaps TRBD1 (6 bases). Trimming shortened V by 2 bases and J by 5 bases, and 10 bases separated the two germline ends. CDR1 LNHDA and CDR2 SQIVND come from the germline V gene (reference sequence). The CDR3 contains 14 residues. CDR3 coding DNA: TGTGCCAGTAGTATATGGAAGGGGGATCAGCCCCAGCATTTT. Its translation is CASSIWKGDQPQHF. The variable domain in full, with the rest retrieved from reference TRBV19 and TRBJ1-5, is DGGITQSPKYLFRKEGQNVTLSCEQNLNHDAMYWYRQDPGQGLRLIYYSQIVNDFQKGDIAEGYSVSREKKESFPLTVTSAQKNPTAFYLCASSIWKGDQPQHFGDGTRLSIL.

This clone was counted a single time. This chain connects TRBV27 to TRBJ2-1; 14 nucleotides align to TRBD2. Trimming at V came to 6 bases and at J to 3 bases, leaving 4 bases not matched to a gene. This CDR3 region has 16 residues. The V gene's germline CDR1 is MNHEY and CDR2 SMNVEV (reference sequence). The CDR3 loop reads CASSRLAGGLYNEQFF. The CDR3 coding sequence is TGTGCCAGCAGCAGACTAGCGGGGGGGCTCTACAATGAGCAGTTCTTC.

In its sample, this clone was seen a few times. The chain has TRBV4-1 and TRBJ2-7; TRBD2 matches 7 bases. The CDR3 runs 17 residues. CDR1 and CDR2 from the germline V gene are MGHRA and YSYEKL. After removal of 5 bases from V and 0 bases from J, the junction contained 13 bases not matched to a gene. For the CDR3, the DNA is TGCGCCAGCAGCTATGCCCGAGAGGCTAGCGGCTCCTACGAGCAGTACTTC. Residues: CASSYAREASGSYEQYF.

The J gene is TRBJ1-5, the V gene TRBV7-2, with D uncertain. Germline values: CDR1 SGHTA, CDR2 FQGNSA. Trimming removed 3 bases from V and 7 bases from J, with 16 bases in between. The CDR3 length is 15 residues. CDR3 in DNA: TGTGCCAGCAGCTTTGGGGTTTCAAGGAGGCAGCCCCAGCATTTT. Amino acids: CASSFGVSRRQPQHF.

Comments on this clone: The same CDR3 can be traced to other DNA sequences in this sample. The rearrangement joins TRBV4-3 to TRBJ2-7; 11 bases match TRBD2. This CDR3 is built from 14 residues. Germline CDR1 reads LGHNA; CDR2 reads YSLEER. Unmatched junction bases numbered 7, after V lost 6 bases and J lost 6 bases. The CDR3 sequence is CASSQTSGVGEQYF. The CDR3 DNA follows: TGCGCCAGCAGTCAGACTAGCGGGGTAGGCGAGCAGTACTTC.